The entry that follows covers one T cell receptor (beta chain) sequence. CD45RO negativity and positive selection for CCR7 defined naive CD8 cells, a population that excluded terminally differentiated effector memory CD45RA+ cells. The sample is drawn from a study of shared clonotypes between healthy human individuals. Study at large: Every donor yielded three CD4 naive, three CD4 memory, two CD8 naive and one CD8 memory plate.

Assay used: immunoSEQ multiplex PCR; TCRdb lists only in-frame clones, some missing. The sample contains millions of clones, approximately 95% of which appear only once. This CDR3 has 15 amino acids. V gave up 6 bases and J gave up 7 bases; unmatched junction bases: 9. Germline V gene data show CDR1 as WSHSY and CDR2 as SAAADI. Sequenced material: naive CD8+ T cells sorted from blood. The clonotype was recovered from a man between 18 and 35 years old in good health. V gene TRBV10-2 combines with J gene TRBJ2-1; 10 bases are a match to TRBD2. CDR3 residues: CASSLAGAPANEQFF. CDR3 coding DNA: TGCGCCAGCAGCCTAGCGGGAGCTCCAGCGAATGAGCAGTTCTTC.